This T cell receptor beta chain is from a study of beta chain features in type 1 diabetes. Turning to the study itself: Patients and healthy donors were similar in age, gender and cell yields. Study-level findings and limits: A greater similarity of naive, central memory and Treg TCRB repertoires was seen among patients than among healthy donors. Moderate but significant shortening of TCRB CDR3s was recorded in all four CD4+ subsets from Type 1 diabetes patients. More deletions and fewer insertions at VDJ junctions were found in patients with type 1 diabetes.

Since all of the isolated RNA was reverse transcribed, expressed TCRB transcripts were what got sequenced. Assay used: immunoSEQ multiplex PCR; TCRdb lists only in-frame clones, some missing. The sample lists around 180,000 clones; approximately 8.4% were seen once. Note on this clone: What it binds is not known.

Germline CDR1 MNHEY, CDR2 SVGAGI. This CDR3 has 15 residues. V dropped 0 bases and J dropped 3 bases, with 12 bases sitting between them. The rearrangement uses TRBV6-5 and TRBJ2-7; D is possibly TRBD1 (6 bases). The origin of this receptor is a man younger than 30 with type 1 diabetes. The specimen was central memory CD4+ T cells from blood. The CDR3, as DNA: TGTGCCAGCAGTTACTCTGCACAGGACAGCTACGAGCAGTACTTC. This encodes CASSYSAQDSYEQYF.